This section outlines one TCR beta chain sequence together with its context. What it binds is not known. Sequencing used immunoSEQ multiplex PCR; TCRdb keeps in-frame clones, though not all of them. The profile shows roughly 50,000 clones, about 89% of them singletons. Germline CDR1 reads SGHVS; CDR2 reads FQNEAQ. The CDR3 sequence is 14 residues long. With 4 bases removed from V and 5 bases from J, the gap between germline ends came to 13 bases. This entry belongs to a study of graft-versus-host responses after intestinal transplantation. Study-level findings and limits: Association was observed between peak circulating GvH clone levels and early post-transplant HvG declines. Recipient-marrow GvH clones were detected, some having first appeared in ileum or blood.

This specimen consisted of PBMCs, obtained nearly 670 days after intestinal transplant. This clonotype was obtained from a human patient who received an intestinal transplant, so some T cells may come from the graft donor. The rearrangement joins TRBV7-8 to TRBJ2-3; no definite D call. CDR3 protein: CASSYTGLLDTQYF. The CDR3 region has the DNA TGTGCCAGCAGCTATACCGGGCTTCTAGATACGCAGTATTTT.